These 17 T cell receptor beta chains share one sample of origin, sequenced in a study of control samples from healthy donors and cancer patients. Using immunoSEQ multiplex PCR, the repertoire was profiled, and TCRdb retains in-frame clones only, with some absent. This table has fewer than 90,000 clones, 88% appearing once. Source material: blood. The source of these receptors is a woman in her forties or fifties in good health.

In its sample, this clone was seen a few times. This sequence joins TRBV5-4 and TRBJ1-2; 7 bases are shared with TRBD1. The trim removed 5 bases at V and 8 bases at J, leaving 9 bases unmatched. CDR3 length: 13 residues. Germline V gene data show CDR1 as SGHNT and CDR2 as YYREEE (reference sequence). The CDR3: CASSKDRALGYTF. CDR3 sequence (DNA): TGTGCCAGCAGTAAAGACAGGGCCTTAGGCTACACCTTC.

This sequence joins TRBV10-3 and TRBJ2-7; D is perhaps TRBD1 (5 bases). This CDR3 has 14 amino acids. The germline V and J ends were trimmed by 2 bases and 1 base, with 9 bases remaining between them. CDR1 is ENHRY, CDR2 SYGVKD, per germline. CDR3 region: CAISEPTGSYEQYF. The CDR3 nucleotides read TGTGCCATCAGTGAGCCTACAGGTTCCTACGAGCAGTACTTC.

The chain links TRBV2 to TRBJ1-6; no firm D call. The CDR3 is 14 residues long. Germline CDR1 and CDR2: SNHLY and FYNNEI. The V gene lost 5 bases and the J gene lost 0 bases, with 5 bases spanning the gap. CDR3: CASSSSSYNSPLHF. Written as DNA, the CDR3 is TGTGCCAGCAGTTCTAGCTCCTATAATTCACCCCTCCACTTT.

The genes are TRBV5-6 and TRBJ2-7; 11 nucleotides align to TRBD1. J was trimmed by 2 bases and V by 4 bases; bases with no gene match: 5. The CDR3 runs to 15 residues. Germline CDR1 and CDR2: SGHDT and YYEEEE. The CDR3 DNA reads TGTGCCAGCAGCCGTGGACAGGGGGCAGCCTACGAGCAGTACTTC. Translating it yields CASSRGQGAAYEQYF.

This chain connects TRBV7-9 to TRBJ1-5; 8 nucleotides line up with TRBD1. The CDR3 consists of 18 residues. The V gene's germline CDR1 is SEHNR and CDR2 FQNEAQ (reference sequence). The V gene end was trimmed by 4 bases and the J gene end by 7 bases; junction bases not matched to a gene: 18. CDR3 protein: CASSSFVGTVPGGQPQHF. The CDR3 bases are TGTGCCAGCAGCTCTTTTGTTGGTACCGTACCAGGGGGCCAGCCCCAGCATTTT.

The chain carries TRBV18 and TRBJ2-7, with D possibly TRBD1 on 6 matching bases. Trimming removed 1 base from V and 3 bases from J, with 22 bases in between. The germline CDR1 and CDR2 sequences are KGHSH and LQKENI. The CDR3 contains 18 residues. CDR3 residues: CASSPRNPRGFGGYEQYF. DNA of the CDR3: TGTGCCAGCTCACCACGTAATCCTAGGGGGTTTGGCGGCTACGAGCAGTACTTC.

J is TRBJ2-1 and V is TRBV20-1, with D possibly TRBD1 on 5 matching bases. Trimming removed 3 bases from V and 2 bases from J, with 14 bases in between. This CDR3 has 15 amino acids. Germline lookup yields CDR1 DFQATT and CDR2 SNEGSKA (reference sequence). In DNA, the CDR3 is TGCAGTGCTAGTCCGGACACAGGCACCTACAATGAGCAGTTCTTC. This encodes CSASPDTGTYNEQFF.

CDR3 sequence reads: CASSRLAGVTDTQYF. The CDR3 bases are TGTGCCAGTAGTAGACTAGCGGGGGTCACAGATACGCAGTATTTT. The gene calls are TRBV19 and TRBJ2-3; 12 bases fit TRBD2. The CDR3 runs 15 residues. Germline trimming cut 4 bases from V and 2 bases from J; bases unmatched to any gene: 1. Germline assignment: CDR1 LNHDA and CDR2 SQIVND (reference sequence). The whole variable domain, filled in from reference TRBV19 and TRBJ2-3, reads DGGITQSPKYLFRKEGQNVTLSCEQNLNHDAMYWYRQDPGQGLRLIYYSQIVNDFQKGDIAEGYSVSREKKESFPLTVTSAQKNPTAFYLCASSRLAGVTDTQYFGPGTRLTVL.

This rearrangement joins TRBV6-5 to TRBJ1-6, with TRBD1 matching over 7 bases. The germline V gene has CDR1 MNHEY and CDR2 SVGAGI. This CDR3 comprises 15 residues. V gave up 1 base and J gave up 10 bases; unmatched junction bases: 7. CDR3 sequence reads: CASSYYEQGKSPLHF. The CDR3 coding sequence is TGTGCCAGCAGTTACTACGAACAGGGGAAATCACCCCTCCACTTT.

This clone was seen a single time. The chain links TRBV5-4 to TRBJ2-6; D is undetermined. The CDR3 has 16 residues. CDR1 is SGHNT and CDR2 is YYREEE in the germline V gene (reference sequence). Trimming pared 3 bases from V and 2 bases from J, leaving 12 bases between. In DNA form, the CDR3 reads TGTGCCAGCAGCTATCGGACGTTAGCTGGGGCCAACGTCCTGACTTTC. Its translation is CASSYRTLAGANVLTF.

The chain links TRBV20-1 to TRBJ1-1, with a tentative D call TRBD1 (5 bases). Germline CDR1 DFQATT, CDR2 SNEGSKA (reference sequence). The CDR3 runs 11 residues. V dropped 6 bases and J dropped 8 bases, with 13 bases sitting between them. The DNA for the CDR3 is TGCAGTGCCCTACCAAACAGGGAAGCTTTCTTT. Translation gives CSALPNREAFF.

This chain uses TRBV2 with TRBJ1-2; D remains ambiguous. Germline V gene sequence: CDR1 SNHLY, CDR2 FYNNEI. Trimming shortened V by 7 bases and J by 4 bases, and 13 bases separated the two germline ends. This CDR3 region has 13 residues. The CDR3 sequence is CASTEDLSYGYTF. For the CDR3, the DNA is TGTGCCAGCACAGAAGACCTAAGCTATGGCTACACCTTC.

The genes are TRBV18 and TRBJ1-1, with 7 bases aligning to TRBD1. CDR1 is KGHSH and CDR2 is LQKENI in the germline V gene. The CDR3 covers 15 residues. The V segment lost 2 bases and the J segment 4 bases; nucleotides outside the gene matches: 7. CDR3 amino acids: CASSPSVQGITEAFF. The CDR3 region has the DNA TGTGCCAGCTCACCATCAGTACAGGGGATCACTGAAGCTTTCTTT.

The rearrangement joins TRBV29-1 to TRBJ2-7; D is unclear. The CDR3 runs 10 residues. Germline values: CDR1 SQVTM, CDR2 ANQGSEA. The germline V and J ends were trimmed by 4 bases and 10 bases, with 11 bases remaining between them. CDR3 amino acids: CSVVMVLQYF. For the CDR3, the DNA is TGCAGCGTTGTCATGGTCCTTCAGTACTTC.

The DNA of the CDR3 is TGTGCCAGCAGCTGGAAGAGCAATCAGCCCCAGCATTTT. Its protein product is CASSWKSNQPQHF. V gene TRBV5-4 combines with J gene TRBJ1-5; D gene unclear. Trimming removed 3 bases from V and 1 base from J, with 5 bases in between. There are 13 residues in the CDR3. The V gene's germline CDR1 is SGHNT and CDR2 YYREEE (reference sequence).

V gene TRBV6-5 combines with J gene TRBJ2-1; 11 nucleotides line up with TRBD2. Trimming took 8 bases from V and 7 from J; bases not matched to a gene: 4. The CDR3 contains 13 residues. Germline V gives CDR1 MNHEY, CDR2 SVGAGI. The CDR3 region has the DNA TGTGCCAGCCTCACTAGCGGGGGAAATGAGCAGTTCTTC. Its protein is CASLTSGGNEQFF.

The genes are TRBV3-1 (or the pseudogene TRBV3-2) and TRBJ1-6; 7 bases line up with TRBD1. The CDR3 spans 13 residues. Germline CDR1 is LGHDT and CDR2 is YNNKEL (reference sequence). The CDR3 region has the DNA TGTGCAAGCTCCCGAGGACAGGTGATACCCCTCCACTTT. Its translation is CASSRGQVIPLHF.